Sequencing of this TCR beta chain was carried out in a study of cytomegalovirus exposure and HLA in healthy donors. Overall study results and limits: Some TCR beta chains (over 150 of them) were listed as cytomegalovirus-associated.

The V end was cut by 8 bases, the J end by 8 bases, with 16 bases between. The CDR3 sequence is 13 residues long. Germline lookup yields CDR1 MNHNS and CDR2 SASEGT. This clone occurred a few times. The antigen remains undetermined. Both 60 Vbeta primers and 13 Jbeta primers went into the PCR. Profiling relied on immunoSEQ multiplex PCR, and the TCRdb table lists in-frame clones only, not all of them. The sample shows roughly 100,000 clones, approximately 72% of them seen only once. V gene TRBV6-1 combines with J gene TRBJ2-1; perhaps TRBD1 as D (5 bases). The TCR originated in a man aged 30 to 45 in good health and CMV-seronegative. Sequenced: PBMCs. As DNA, the CDR3 is TGTGCCAGCCACCCAGGGTGGGTGCATGAGCAGTTCTTC. Its translation is CASHPGWVHEQFF.